These 25 T cell receptor beta chains were sequenced from one sample in a study of cytomegalovirus exposure and HLA in healthy donors. The PCR made use of 60 Vbeta and 13 Jbeta primers. Clones were sequenced by immunoSEQ multiplex PCR, and TCRdb holds only the in-frame ones, with some missing. The table includes tens of thousands of clones, over 60% detected once. Material: PBMCs. Receptors were obtained from a woman aged 45 to 65 in good health and CMV-seronegative.

This clone was seen a few times. V and J are TRBV4-1 and TRBJ2-7; unclear D gene. The germline CDR1 and CDR2 sequences are MGHRA and YSYEKL. V lost 0 bases and J lost 0, with 6 bases in between. This CDR3 is 14 amino acids long. This chain's CDR3 is CASSQELHSYEQYF. DNA for the CDR3: TGCGCCAGCAGCCAAGAACTCCACTCCTACGAGCAGTACTTC.

This clone was counted a few times. The V and J genes are TRBV4-3 and TRBJ1-1; D remains ambiguous. CDR1 and CDR2 from the germline V gene are LGHNA and YSLEER. V lost 0 bases and J 1 base, leaving 12 bases between the germline ends. This CDR3 spans 16 amino acids. The CDR3 coding sequence is TGCGCCAGCAGCCAAGATCATCGAGGGAGGAACACTGAAGCTTTCTTT. This codes for CASSQDHRGRNTEAFF.

This clone came up once. The V gene is TRBV29-1, the J gene TRBJ1-3; TRBD1 aligns across 8 bases. CDR1 and CDR2 (germline): SQVTM, ANQGSEA. This CDR3 spans 14 amino acids. V lost 3 bases to trimming and J lost 4 bases; unmatched junction nucleotides: 5. CDR3 protein: CSVEAGGLGNTIYF. Here the CDR3 DNA reads TGCAGCGTTGAGGCAGGGGGCTTAGGAAACACCATATATTTT.

The chain recombines TRBV18 with TRBJ1-1; 8 nucleotides align to TRBD1. CDR1 KGHSH and CDR2 LQKENI come from the germline V gene. This CDR3 region has 15 residues. V dropped 1 base and J dropped 7; count of bases not matched to a gene: 8. CDR3 DNA: TGTGCCAGCTCACCACGATCAGGGGGCGAGGGTGAAGCTTTCTTT. It translates to CASSPRSGGEGEAFF.

CDR3 DNA sequence: TGTGCCAGCAGCCAGGGACAGGGGGTTTATCAGCCCCAGCATTTT. Protein sequence: CASSQGQGVYQPQHF. The J gene is TRBJ1-5, the V gene TRBV7-6; 11 bases fit TRBD1. J lost 5 bases, V lost 5 bases, and 5 bases had no gene match. The CDR3 is 15 residues long. Germline V gene sequence: CDR1 SGHVS, CDR2 FNYEAQ.

The V gene is TRBV5-1, the J gene TRBJ2-7; 10 bases align to TRBD2. Looked up from germline, CDR1 is SGHRS and CDR2 is YFSETQ. The V gene end was trimmed by 1 base and the J gene end by 3 bases; junction bases not matched to a gene: 4. This CDR3 region has 15 residues. DNA of the CDR3: TGCGCCAGCAGCTTGATAGCGGGAGGTAGCTACGAGCAGTACTTC. It encodes CASSLIAGGSYEQYF. The full variable domain, rest sourced from reference TRBV5-1 and TRBJ2-7, is KAGVTQTPRYLIKTRGQQVTLSCSPISGHRSVSWYQQTPGQGLQFLFEYFSETQRNKGNFPGRFSGRQFSNSRSEMNVSTLELGDSALYLCASSLIAGGSYEQYFGPGTRLTVT.

The rearrangement links TRBV7-2 to TRBJ2-7, with D possibly TRBD1 on 5 matching bases. Between the trimmed V and J ends, which lost 2 bases and 4 bases, there was a span of 9 bases. CDR1 and CDR2 from the germline V gene are SGHTA and FQGNSA. There are 13 residues in the CDR3. The CDR3 nucleotides are TGTGCCAGCAGCTTACCCCCAGGGTACGAGCAGTACTTC. Translating it yields CASSLPPGYEQYF.

The chain uses TRBV5-1 and TRBJ2-1; no firm D call. The CDR3 extends over 15 amino acids. The ends were cut back, 0 bases at V and 1 base at J, with 8 bases in the middle. Germline values: CDR1 SGHRS, CDR2 YFSETQ. The CDR3 nucleotides are TGCGCCAGCAGCTTGGAGAGTTTGTCCTACAATGAGCAGTTCTTC. This encodes CASSLESLSYNEQFF.

This clone has more than one count but fewer than ten. V usage is TRBV6-5 and J usage is TRBJ2-1; 10 bases fit TRBD2. Losses at the gene ends were 4 bases for V and 4 bases for J; bases not matched to a gene: 4. Germline CDR1 and CDR2: MNHEY and SVGAGI. The CDR3 length is 15 residues. CDR3 DNA sequence: TGTGCCAGCAGTTCCAGGACTAGCGGTTACAATGAGCAGTTCTTC. This sequence encodes CASSSRTSGYNEQFF.

The table lists this clone with a few counts. This chain uses TRBV30 with TRBJ1-5, with a tentative D call TRBD1 (5 bases). The CDR3 runs 14 residues. Germline loops: CDR1 GTSNPN, CDR2 SVGIG (reference sequence). V lost 2 bases to trimming and J lost 5 bases, with 13 bases between them. CDR3 protein: CAWSRQGGDQPQHF. CDR3 DNA: TGTGCCTGGAGTAGGCAGGGTGGCGATCAGCCCCAGCATTTT. Drawing the rest from reference TRBV30 and TRBJ1-5, the complete variable domain is SQTIHQWPATLVQPVGSPLSLECTVEGTSNPNLYWYRQAAGRGLQLLFYSVGIGQISSEVPQNLSASRPQDRQFILSSKKLLLSDSGFYLCAWSRQGGDQPQHFGDGTRLSIL.

This chain links TRBV11-2 with TRBJ1-1; D not certain. This CDR3 has 13 residues. Germline V gene data show CDR1 as SGHAT and CDR2 as FQNNGV. Trimming shortened V by 0 bases and J by 4 bases, and 6 bases separated the two germline ends. The CDR3 nucleotides read TGTGCCAGCAGCTTAGAACGGGGCACTGAAGCTTTCTTT. Translated: CASSLERGTEAFF.

A few counts support this clone. The gene calls are TRBV28 and TRBJ2-6, with 9 positions matching TRBD1. The J segment lost 1 base and the V segment lost 4 bases, leaving 8 bases of the junction unmatched. Germline V CDR1 and CDR2: MDHEN, SYDVKM. CDR3 size: 18 residues. This chain's CDR3 is CASSWGTGRPSGANVLTF. CDR3 coding DNA: TGTGCCAGCAGTTGGGGGACAGGGCGGCCGTCTGGGGCCAACGTCCTGACTTTC. Full variable domain (outside the CDR3, taken from reference TRBV28 and TRBJ2-6): DVKVTQSSRYLVKRTGEKVFLECVQDMDHENMFWYRQDPGLGLRLIYFSYDVKMKEKGDIPEGYSVSREKKERFSLILESASTNQTSMYLCASSWGTGRPSGANVLTFGAGSRLTVL.

A single count supports this clone. This chain joins TRBV10-3 and TRBJ1-2, with a possible D match to TRBD1 (6 bases). Trimming shortened V by 0 bases and J by 7 bases, and 12 bases separated the two germline ends. This CDR3 is 14 amino acids long. Germline values: CDR1 ENHRY, CDR2 SYGVKD. The CDR3 spells CAISESGAGGGYTF. The CDR3 DNA follows: TGTGCCATCAGTGAGTCGGGGGCAGGCGGTGGCTACACCTTC.

V is TRBV6-4 and J is TRBJ2-6; possible D gene TRBD2, 6 bases. The length of the CDR3 is 14 residues. V shed 8 bases and J shed 3 bases, with 11 bases lying between them. Germline values: CDR1 MRHNA, CDR2 SNTAGT. The CDR3 region has the DNA TGTGCCAGCGCCGACGGGAGTGGGGCCAACGTCCTGACTTTC. Its translation is CASADGSGANVLTF.

CDR3 bases: TGTGCCAGCAGCTCCAGTGAGACCCAGTACTTC. It encodes CASSSSETQYF. This sequence joins TRBV5-4 and TRBJ2-5; D is unclear. This CDR3 has 11 residues. CDR1 and CDR2 from the germline V gene are SGHNT and YYREEE (reference sequence). The V end lost 3 bases, the J end lost 5 bases, and 5 bases lay between the germline ends.

The chain recombines TRBV30 with TRBJ2-7, with D unresolved. Germline V CDR1 and CDR2: GTSNPN, SVGIG (reference sequence). CDR3 size: 15 residues. Trimming cost V 0 bases and J 3 bases, with 15 bases left between them. The CDR3 loop reads CAWSVEVKYYYEQYF. Here the CDR3 DNA reads TGTGCCTGGAGTGTAGAAGTGAAATACTACTACGAGCAGTACTTC.

This chain links TRBV7-3 with TRBJ2-1; 15 positions agree with TRBD2. CDR1 is SGHTA and CDR2 is FQGTGA in the germline V gene. The CDR3 runs 16 residues. Trimming took 5 bases from V and 11 from J; bases not matched to a gene: 10. CDR3 amino acids: CASSGGLAGGVGKQFF. CDR3 bases: TGTGCCAGCAGCGGGGGACTAGCGGGAGGAGTGGGGAAGCAGTTCTTC.

The chain joins TRBV30 to TRBJ2-1; D is unresolved. Trimming took off 6 bases at V and 10 bases at J, with 13 bases between the two ends. The CDR3 is 11 amino acids. Germline V gene data show CDR1 as GTSNPN and CDR2 as SVGIG (reference sequence). The CDR3 nucleotides are TGTGCCTGTGCGGCGTGGGTCGAGCAGTTCTTC. It translates to CACAAWVEQFF.

The J gene is TRBJ2-1, the V gene TRBV4-3; a possible D gene is TRBD2 (7 bases). The V gene's germline CDR1 is LGHNA and CDR2 YSLEER. V was clipped by 4 bases and J by 6 bases, with 16 bases between them. The CDR3 is made up of 15 amino acids. Here the CDR3 reads CASSPRRGGGNEQFF. The CDR3 nucleotides read TGCGCCAGCAGCCCGCGGAGAGGGGGGGGCAATGAGCAGTTCTTC.

Comment on this clone: Other nucleotide sequences from this sample produce the same CDR3. This chain uses TRBV7-3 with TRBJ1-1; 9 positions match TRBD1. This CDR3 contains 14 residues. The J segment lost 1 base and the V segment lost 3 bases, leaving 0 bases of the junction unmatched. Germline CDR1 SGHTA, CDR2 FQGTGA. The CDR3 is CASSLTGGNTEAFF. The CDR3 region has the DNA TGTGCCAGCAGCTTGACAGGGGGGAACACTGAAGCTTTCTTT.

This clone was detected only once. V usage is TRBV6-4 and J usage is TRBJ2-2; tentatively, D is TRBD2 (5 bases). Trimming shortened V by 7 bases and J by 0 bases, and 12 bases separated the two germline ends. CDR3 length: 15 amino acids. Germline lookup yields CDR1 MRHNA and CDR2 SNTAGT. The chain's CDR3 is CASTSSAANTGELFF. As DNA, the CDR3 is TGTGCCAGCACTAGTTCAGCGGCGAACACCGGGGAGCTGTTTTTT.

The genes are TRBV9 and TRBJ1-1, with 9 bases identical to TRBD1. V trimming: 3 bases; J trimming: 5 bases; junction bases outside the gene matches: 11. The CDR3 extends over 16 amino acids. Germline CDR1 reads SGDLS; CDR2 reads YYNGEE. This CDR3 is CASSARTGAQVTEAFF. The CDR3 DNA follows: TGTGCCAGCAGCGCCCGGACAGGGGCGCAGGTAACTGAAGCTTTCTTT.

V gene TRBV15 combines with J gene TRBJ1-5; TRBD1 aligns across 11 bases. Germline values: CDR1 LNHNV, CDR2 YYDKDF (reference sequence). The V gene end was trimmed by 5 bases and the J gene end by 0 bases; junction bases not matched to a gene: 6. The CDR3 extends over 17 amino acids. The CDR3 nucleotides are TGTGCCACCAGCGGCGGGACAGGGGGATATAGCAATCAGCCCCAGCATTTT. Its protein product is CATSGGTGGYSNQPQHF.

This clone has a single count. CDR3 in DNA: TGTGCCAGCAGCTTGAGCGGGTACGAGCAGTACTTC. It yields the protein CASSLSGYEQYF. The chain is built from TRBV5-6 and TRBJ2-7, with D possibly matching TRBD2 (6 bases). Per the germline V gene, CDR1 is SGHDT and CDR2 is YYEEEE. The CDR3 runs to 12 residues. With 1 base removed from V and 4 bases from J, the gap between germline ends came to 6 bases.

This clone was detected a few times. Other nucleotide sequences from this sample produce the same CDR3. This sequence joins TRBV7-9 and TRBJ1-1; 9 nucleotides align to TRBD1. This CDR3 comprises 14 residues. The ends lost 3 bases at V and 5 bases at J; junction bases unmatched: 4. Germline loops: CDR1 SEHNR, CDR2 FQNEAQ (reference sequence). The CDR3, as DNA: TGTGCCAGCAGCTTGACAGGGGGGGGAACTGAAGCTTTCTTT. Translated: CASSLTGGGTEAFF.